This T cell receptor (beta chain) was recovered during a study of cytomegalovirus exposure and HLA in healthy donors. Regarding the study as a whole: The presence/absence work took it that sequencing depth was about the same across donors.

The table lists this clone with a count of one. The antigen is unknown. PCR primers comprised 60 Vbeta and 13 Jbeta primers. The data were produced by immunoSEQ multiplex PCR, yet TCRdb's version contains in-frame clones alone and is incomplete. The repertoire includes under 200,000 clones, approximately 85% of them detected once, and about 9.3% sits in the top ten. This CDR3 spans 14 amino acids. V lost 2 bases and J 3 bases, leaving 9 bases between the germline ends. Germline lookup yields CDR1 LGHNT and CDR2 FRNRAP. This rearrangement joins TRBV12-5 to TRBJ2-3; D ambiguous. The TCR sequence derives from a man between 18 and 29 years old in good health and CMV-seropositive. The sample comprised PBMCs. The CDR3 sequence: CASGLYSPTDTQYF. CDR3 sequence (DNA): TGTGCTAGTGGTTTGTACAGCCCTACAGATACGCAGTATTTT.